Following are 6 T cell receptor beta chains from one sample sequenced in a study of T cell repertoires in cytomegalovirus infection. TCRdb reprocessed the reads with MiXCR, giving one entry per CDR3 protein. The sample has roughly 640,000 distinct CDR3 sequences; roughly a quarter are singletons. Sequencing was performed on CD8+ T cells from PBMCs. All receptors come from a human donor in good health (CMV status not recorded). Some clones in this sample may be carry-over from other donors' samples.

This chain links TRBV6-5 with TRBJ2-2; D perhaps matches TRBD1 (7 bases). V lost 4 bases and J lost 3, with 12 bases in between. The length of the CDR3 is 15 residues. Germline V lookup: CDR1 MNHEY, CDR2 SVGAGI. The CDR3 DNA sequence: TGTGCCAGCAGTTTGGAGGGGGCCTACACCGGGGAGCTGTTTTTT. Translating it yields CASSLEGAYTGELFF.

This clonotype was counted a few times. The chain carries TRBV7-2 and TRBJ1-6; D is undetermined. V was shortened by 1 base and J by 9 bases, with 7 bases between the two germline ends. CDR1 and CDR2 from the germline V gene are SGHTA and FQGNSA. The CDR3 totals 13 residues. Written as DNA, the CDR3 is TGTGCCAGCAGCTTAGGTCGTTCTTCACCCCTCCACTTT. Its protein product is CASSLGRSSPLHF.

In the case of this clonotype: The germline gene is not matched at one end of the junction; a read error may be the cause. J is TRBJ1-5 and V is TRBV7-8, with D unresolved. The CDR3 is made up of 12 amino acids. Germline CDR1 reads SGHVS; CDR2 reads FQNEAQ. The CDR3 sequence: CASCLAVQPQHF. CDR3 bases: TGTGCCAGCTGCTTAGCGGTTCAGCCCCAGCATTTT.

This clonotype occurred many times. The CDR3 DNA is TGTGCCATCACCGAGGGTCCAGCTCCCTACGAGCAGTACTTC. Its translation is CAITEGPAPYEQYF. The chain couples TRBV10-3 to TRBJ2-7, with D perhaps matching TRBD2 (5 bases). The CDR3 sequence is 14 residues long. Trimming took off 7 bases at V and 2 bases at J, with 15 bases between the two ends. Germline CDR1 ENHRY, CDR2 SYGVKD.

This clonotype was seen only once. A much more abundant neighbour one base away suggests this may be a read error. This chain uses TRBV6-1 with TRBJ2-2; 7 bases agree with TRBD2. This CDR3 has 16 residues. V was pared by 7 bases and J by 3 bases, with 11 bases of the junction left unmatched. Germline lookup yields CDR1 MNHNS and CDR2 SASEGT. The CDR3 region is CASIYLAGAYTGELFF. The CDR3 DNA follows: TGTGCCAGCATTTACCTCGCGGGAGCTTACACCGGGGAGCTGTTTTTT.

This clonotype was seen only a few times. V and J are TRBV19 and TRBJ2-2; D may be TRBD1 (5 bases). Trimming shortened V by 10 bases and J by 4 bases, and 13 bases separated the two germline ends. This CDR3 has 13 residues. Germline assignment: CDR1 LNHDA and CDR2 SQIVND (reference sequence). CDR3 region: CATLREFTGELFF. The CDR3 coding sequence is TGTGCCACCCTCAGGGAATTCACCGGGGAGCTGTTTTTT. The complete variable domain, with remaining parts taken from reference TRBV19 and TRBJ2-2, reads DGGITQSPKYLFRKEGQNVTLSCEQNLNHDAMYWYRQDPGQGLRLIYYSQIVNDFQKGDIAEGYSVSREKKESFPLTVTSAQKNPTAFYLCATLREFTGELFFGEGSRLTVL.